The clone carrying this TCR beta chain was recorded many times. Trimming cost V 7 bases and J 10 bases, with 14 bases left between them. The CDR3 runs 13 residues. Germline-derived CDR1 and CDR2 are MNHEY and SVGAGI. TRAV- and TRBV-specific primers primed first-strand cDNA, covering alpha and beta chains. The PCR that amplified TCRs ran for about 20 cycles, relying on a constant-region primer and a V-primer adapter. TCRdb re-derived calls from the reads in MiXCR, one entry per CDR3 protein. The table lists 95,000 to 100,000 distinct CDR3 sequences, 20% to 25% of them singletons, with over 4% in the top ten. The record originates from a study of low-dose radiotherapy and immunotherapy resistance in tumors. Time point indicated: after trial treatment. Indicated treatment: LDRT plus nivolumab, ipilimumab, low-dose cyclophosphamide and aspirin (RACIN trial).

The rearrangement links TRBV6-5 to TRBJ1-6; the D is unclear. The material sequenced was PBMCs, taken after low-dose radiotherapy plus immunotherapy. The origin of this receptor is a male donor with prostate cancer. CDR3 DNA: TGTGCCAGCACCCTGGCGGCCGGCTCACCCCTCCACTTT. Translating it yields CASTLAAGSPLHF.